This section outlines one T cell receptor (beta chain) sequence together with its context. V gave up 0 bases and J gave up 7 bases, with 13 bases separating them. Germline V gene lookup returns CDR1 PRHDT and CDR2 FYEKMQ (reference sequence). The CDR3 spans 16 residues. This sample stems from a study of control samples from healthy donors and cancer patients. Only in-frame clones appear in the TCRdb table, and some are missing; sequencing was by immunoSEQ multiplex PCR. The table has about 180,000 clones, 90% seen once. The rearrangement links TRBV13 to TRBJ1-6; no reliable D call. The clonotype originates from a woman in her 50s in good health. The specimen was blood. The CDR3: CASSLGVTAGNSPLHF. The CDR3 coding sequence is TGTGCCAGCAGCTTAGGGGTCACGGCCGGGAATTCACCCCTCCACTTT.